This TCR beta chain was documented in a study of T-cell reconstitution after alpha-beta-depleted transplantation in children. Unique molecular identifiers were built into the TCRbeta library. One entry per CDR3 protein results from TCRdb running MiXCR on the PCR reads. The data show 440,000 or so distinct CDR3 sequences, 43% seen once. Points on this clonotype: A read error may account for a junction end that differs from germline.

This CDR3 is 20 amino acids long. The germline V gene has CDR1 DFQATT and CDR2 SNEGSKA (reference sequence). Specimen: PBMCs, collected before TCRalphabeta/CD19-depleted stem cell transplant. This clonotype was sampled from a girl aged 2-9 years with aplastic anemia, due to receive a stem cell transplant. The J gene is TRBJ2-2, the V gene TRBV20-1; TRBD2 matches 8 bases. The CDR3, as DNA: TGCTGTGCTAGAATCTGGAGAAGCGGGAGAGGACCCACGAACACCGGGGAGCTGTTTTTT. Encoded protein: CCARIWRSGRGPTNTGELFF.